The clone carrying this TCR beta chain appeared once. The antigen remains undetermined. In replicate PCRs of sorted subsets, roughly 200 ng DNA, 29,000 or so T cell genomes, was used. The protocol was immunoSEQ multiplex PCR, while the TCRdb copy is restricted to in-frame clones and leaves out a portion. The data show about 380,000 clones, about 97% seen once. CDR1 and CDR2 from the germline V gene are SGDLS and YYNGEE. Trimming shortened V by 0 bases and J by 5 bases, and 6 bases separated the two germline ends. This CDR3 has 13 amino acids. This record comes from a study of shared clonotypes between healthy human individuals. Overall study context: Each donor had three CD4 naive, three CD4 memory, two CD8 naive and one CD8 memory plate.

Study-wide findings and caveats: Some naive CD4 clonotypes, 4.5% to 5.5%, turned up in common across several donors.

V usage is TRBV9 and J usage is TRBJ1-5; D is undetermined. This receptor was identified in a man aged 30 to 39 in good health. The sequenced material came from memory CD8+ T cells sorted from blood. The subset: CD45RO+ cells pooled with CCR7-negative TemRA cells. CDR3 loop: CASSVGQDQPQHF. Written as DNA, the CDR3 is TGTGCCAGCAGCGTAGGTCAGGATCAGCCCCAGCATTTT.